What follows is one T cell receptor (beta chain) and its context. Which antigen it targets is not known. Base qualities are not at hand, and no much larger clone is one base apart. The entry originates in a study of blood T cell repertoires in COVID-19 (dated by TCRdb to 2020 to 2022). Turning to the overall study: Collaborator samples came from the United States, Italy and Spain and covered acute and convalescent phases of COVID-19. Where available, HLA class I and class II types were obtained from metadata supplied by the sample provider rather than from assay-based typing. The samples were drawn from two sources: the first 160 participants of the ongoing ImmuneRACE study, and fewer than 1,500 subjects contributed by 6 global collaborators. Sample metadata almost always included a de-identified subject ID, COVID-19 status, age in years and sex. A freely available public database, intended as a resource for researchers studying the immune response to SARS-CoV-2, is where the repertoires were released. Deeply sampled blood TCRbeta repertoires from subjects exposed to, actively infected with, or recovered from COVID-19 were included in the dataset. The material from the prospective study consisted of cDNA or gDNA derived from T cells, B-cell-depleted T cells, or PBMCs.

Whole blood was collected in K2EDTA tubes by collaborating institutions according to the institutions' own protocols. For TCRbeta analysis, collaborators shipped samples in one of three forms: frozen whole blood, isolated PBMCs, or DNA extracted from either of those sample types. Beyond this particular receptor, the publication reports: The amount of clinical and demographic metadata varied by source and participant and was provided uncurated.

TCRbeta CDR3 regions were amplified from genomic DNA by means of the immunoSEQ Assay, a bias-controlled multiplex PCR. The source study handled its data this way. Nucleated cell counts per sample were estimated from amplification of reference gene primers within the assay. To quantify the absolute abundance of each unique TCRbeta CDR3 rearrangement, sequence reads were collapsed and filtered. For each sample, productive Simpson clonality was calculated as the square root of Simpson's diversity index across productive rearrangements. Here the immuneACCESS table is served through TCRdb, limited to in-frame sequences with V and J called. Missing clones are a known gap in these copies; in checked studies unresolved V genes cover under half, and the rest lacks a known reason. V and J calls and clone size are as listed in that table; D and trimming were resolved from the DNA. In this sample the table shows more than 100,000 clones, 80% to 90% of which occur a single time. In total, the top ten clones hold about 3% of the sample.

As encoded in the germline V gene (reference sequence), CDR1 is MNHEY while CDR2 is SMNVEV. V loses 5 bases, J loses 0 bases, and the germline ends lie 7 bases apart. The CDR3 contains 13 residues, cysteine and phenylalanine counted. This entry keeps only the CDR3 DNA: 39 bases, framed from base 1. The sequenced sample was peripheral blood. The receptor chain draws on TRBV27 and TRBJ1-1; the best D guess is TRBD1, with 5 bases matching. The clonotype comes from a human donor in a cohort sampled during active COVID-19. For the CDR3, the sequence is CASSLTVNTEAFF. The nucleotide sequence reads TGTGCCAGCAGTCTGACAGTGAACACTGAAGCTTTCTTT.